The 2 T cell receptor beta chains below all came from one sample that was sequenced in a study of Tregs in tolerant kidney transplant recipients. This table comes from immunoSEQ multiplex PCR, and its TCRdb copy is limited to in-frame clones, with some not included. The sample holds tens of thousands of clones; over 80% are singletons and the top ten take more than 4%. The sequenced sample was CD4+ T cells from blood. The receptors come from a human donor in good health.

The chain's CDR3 is CASGPGMRGGARTDTQYF. CDR3 DNA: TGTGCCAGCGGCCCCGGAATGCGCGGGGGGGCCCGCACAGATACGCAGTATTTT. The chain links TRBV7-9 to TRBJ2-3; 9 nucleotides match TRBD2. The CDR3 contains 18 residues. Germline loops: CDR1 SEHNR, CDR2 FQNEAQ (reference sequence). Losses at the gene ends were 8 bases for V and 1 base for J; bases not matched to a gene: 16.

The chain has TRBV25-1 and TRBJ2-4; TRBD2 matches 9 bases. The CDR3 length is 15 residues. CDR1 and CDR2 from the germline V gene are MGHDK and SYGVNS. With 3 bases clipped from V and 6 bases from J, the junction kept 6 bases outside the gene matches. The CDR3 loop reads CASSEGGRALNIQYF. As DNA, the CDR3 is TGTGCCAGCAGTGAGGGCGGGAGGGCCTTAAACATTCAGTACTTC.